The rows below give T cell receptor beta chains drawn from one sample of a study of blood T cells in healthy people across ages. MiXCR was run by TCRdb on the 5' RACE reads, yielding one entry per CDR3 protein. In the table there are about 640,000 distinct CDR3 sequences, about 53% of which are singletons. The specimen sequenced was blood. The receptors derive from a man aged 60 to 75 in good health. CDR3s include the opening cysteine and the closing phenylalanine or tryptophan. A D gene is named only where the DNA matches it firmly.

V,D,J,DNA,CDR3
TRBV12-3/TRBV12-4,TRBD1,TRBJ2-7,TGTGCCAGCAGTTCCCAGGGGGCAGGCGAGCAGTACTTC,CASSSQGAGEQYF
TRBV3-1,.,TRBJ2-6,TGTGCCAGCAGCCCATCAATGTTCCTCCCAGGGGCCAACGTCCTGACTTTC,CASSPSMFLPGANVLTF
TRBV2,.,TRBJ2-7,TGTGCCAGCAGTGAAGCCCCACGGACGGTCCTCTCCTACGAGCAGTACTTC,CASSEAPRTVLSYEQYF
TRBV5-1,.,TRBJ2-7,TGCGCCAGCAGCCCCAGCGGGCAGGAGTATTCCTACGAGCAGTACTTC,CASSPSGQEYSYEQYF
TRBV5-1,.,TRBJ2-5,TGCGCCAGCAGATACGGGGGACCCCAAGAGACCCAGTACTTC,CASRYGGPQETQYF
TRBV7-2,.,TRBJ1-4,TGTGCCAGCAGCTTGGCTGGGGGCGCTTTTGAAAAACTGTTTTTT,CASSLAGGAFEKLFF
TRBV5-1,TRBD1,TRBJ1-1,TGCGCCAGCAGCCAAGGGGACAGGGGGACTGAAGCTTTCTTT,CASSQGDRGTEAFF
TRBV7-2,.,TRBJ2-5,TGTGCCAGCAGCTTAGAACGCCGTAAAGAGACCCAGTACTTC,CASSLERRKETQYF
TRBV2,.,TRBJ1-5,TGTGCCAGCAGTAACGGCCTAGATCAGCCCCAGCATTTT,CASSNGLDQPQHF
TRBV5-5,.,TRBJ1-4,TGTGCCAGCCAGGGCAGGGTGGGAGAAAAACTGTTTTTT,CASQGRVGEKLFF
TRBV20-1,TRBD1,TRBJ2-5,TGCAGTGCAAGGACAGGGTGGGAGACCCAGTACTTC,CSARTGWETQYF
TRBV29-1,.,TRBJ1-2,TGCAGCGTTGCCCCCCCGGGCCAGGGATACTATGGCTACACCTTC,CSVAPPGQGYYGYTF
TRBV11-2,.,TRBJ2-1,TGTGCCAGCAGCTTAGCCCCCGGGGTGAGACACAATGAGCAGTTCTTC,CASSLAPGVRHNEQFF
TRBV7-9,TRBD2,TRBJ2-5,TGTGCCAGCAGCCAGAATAGTGGCGGGGGTTTACAAGAGACCCAGTACTTC,CASSQNSGGGLQETQYF
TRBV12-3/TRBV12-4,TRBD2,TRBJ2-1,TGTGCCAGCGGGCAGTCGCTAGCGGGGGGGAAGCAGTTCTTC,CASGQSLAGGKQFF
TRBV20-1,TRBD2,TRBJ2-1,TGCAGTGCTAGAGATGAGAAGGGACTAGCGGACTACAATGAGCAGTTCTTC,CSARDEKGLADYNEQFF